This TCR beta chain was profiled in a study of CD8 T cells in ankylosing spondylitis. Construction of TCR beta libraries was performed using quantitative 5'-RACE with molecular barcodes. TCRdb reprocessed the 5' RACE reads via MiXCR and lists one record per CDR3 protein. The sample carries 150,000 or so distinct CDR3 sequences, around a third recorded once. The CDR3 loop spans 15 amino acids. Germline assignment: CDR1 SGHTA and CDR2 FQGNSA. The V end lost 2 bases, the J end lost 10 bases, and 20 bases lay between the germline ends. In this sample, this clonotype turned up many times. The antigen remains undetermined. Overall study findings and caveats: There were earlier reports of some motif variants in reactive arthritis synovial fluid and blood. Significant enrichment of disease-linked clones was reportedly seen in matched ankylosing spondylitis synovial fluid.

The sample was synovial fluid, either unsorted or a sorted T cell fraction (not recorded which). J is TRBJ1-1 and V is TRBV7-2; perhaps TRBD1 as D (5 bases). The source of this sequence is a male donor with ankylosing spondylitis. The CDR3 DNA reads TGTGCCAGCAGCTTACAGTGGGGCGCAACTTACGTAGCTTTCTTT. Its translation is CASSLQWGATYVAFF.